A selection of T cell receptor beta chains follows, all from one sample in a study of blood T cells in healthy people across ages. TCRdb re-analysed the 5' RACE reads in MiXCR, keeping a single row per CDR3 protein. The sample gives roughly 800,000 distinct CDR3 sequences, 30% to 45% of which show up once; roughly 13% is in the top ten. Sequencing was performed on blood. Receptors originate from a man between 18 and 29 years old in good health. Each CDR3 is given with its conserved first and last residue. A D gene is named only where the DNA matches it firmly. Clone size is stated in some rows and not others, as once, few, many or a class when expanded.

CDR3: CASSKMGLWSTEAFF
DNA: TGTGCCAGCAGCAAGATGGGACTGTGGAGCACTGAAGCTTTCTTT
D: .
V: TRBV7-8
size: .
J: TRBJ1-1

CDR3: CSVNRETSSGNTIYF
DNA: TGCAGCGTAAACCGGGAGACGAGCTCTGGAAACACCATATATTTT
D: .
V: TRBV29-1
size: once
J: TRBJ1-3

CDR3: CASSQVQASSYNEQFF
DNA: TGTGCCAGCAGCCAAGTGCAGGCTAGCTCCTACAATGAGCAGTTCTTC
D: .
V: TRBV14
size: .
J: TRBJ2-1

CDR3: CASSVDRGLGSSTEAFF
DNA: TGTGCCAGCAGTGTAGACAGGGGGCTGGGGTCAAGTACTGAAGCTTTCTTT
D: TRBD1
V: TRBV28
size: few
J: TRBJ1-1

CDR3: CASFLYELIGGGYGYTF
DNA: TGTGCCAGTTTCCTCTATGAGCTTATTGGCGGGGGCTATGGCTACACCTTC
D: .
V: TRBV7-2
size: .
J: TRBJ1-2

CDR3: CSADRTGGTEAFF
DNA: TGCAGTGCCGACCGGACAGGGGGCACTGAAGCTTTCTTT
D: TRBD1
V: TRBV20-1
size: few
J: TRBJ1-1

CDR3: CASSDSAGASYEQFF
DNA: TGTGCCAGCAGTGATTCAGCGGGGGCTTCCTACGAGCAGTTCTTC
D: TRBD2
V: TRBV6-1
size: .
J: TRBJ2-1

CDR3: CSVEGDRMYTGELFF
DNA: TGCAGCGTTGAAGGGGACAGAATGTACACCGGGGAGCTGTTTTTT
D: TRBD1
V: TRBV29-1
size: .
J: TRBJ2-2

CDR3: CASSEGIVHEQFF
DNA: TGTGCCAGCAGTGAAGGGATCGTGCATGAGCAGTTCTTC
D: .
V: TRBV2
size: .
J: TRBJ2-1

CDR3: CASSVAGGHGTEAFF
DNA: TGCGCCAGCAGCGTGGCAGGGGGGCATGGGACTGAAGCTTTCTTT
D: TRBD1
V: TRBV5-1
size: few
J: TRBJ1-1

CDR3: CASRKNADTQYF
DNA: TGCGCCAGCCGGAAGAATGCAGATACGCAGTATTTT
D: .
V: TRBV5-1
size: few
J: TRBJ2-3

CDR3: CASSPGDSVTGELFF
DNA: TGTGCCAGCAGCCCTGGGGACAGCGTCACCGGGGAGCTGTTTTTT
D: TRBD1
V: TRBV7-3
size: .
J: TRBJ2-2

CDR3: CASSEGSGGTYNEQYF
DNA: TGTGCCAGCAGTGAAGGGTCGGGGGGCACCTACAATGAGCAGTACTTC
D: .
V: TRBV25-1
size: .
J: TRBJ2-7

CDR3: CANSSTVGLGAETQYF
DNA: TGTGCCAACAGCTCCACGGTTGGGTTAGGGGCAGAGACCCAGTACTTC
D: .
V: TRBV9
size: .
J: TRBJ2-5

CDR3: CASSEHMDSGNTIYF
DNA: TGCGCCAGCAGTGAACACATGGATTCTGGAAACACCATATATTTT
D: .
V: TRBV4-3
size: .
J: TRBJ1-3

CDR3: CASSLTFLPTDTQYF
DNA: TGTGCCAGCAGCTTAACGTTTCTCCCCACAGATACGCAGTATTTT
D: .
V: TRBV7-3
size: few
J: TRBJ2-3

CDR3: CASSRGAVDGYTF
DNA: TGTGCCAGCAGCAGGGGGGCCGTGGATGGCTACACCTTC
D: .
V: TRBV13
size: .
J: TRBJ1-2

CDR3: CASSLAGNDRSPLHF
DNA: TGCGCCAGCAGCTTGGCAGGGAATGATCGTTCACCCCTCCACTTT
D: .
V: TRBV5-1
size: few
J: TRBJ1-6

CDR3: CASSVMGQGSETQYF
DNA: TGTGCCAGCAGCGTAATGGGACAGGGATCCGAGACCCAGTACTTC
D: TRBD1
V: TRBV9
size: few
J: TRBJ2-5

CDR3: CSARIGGADTEAFF
DNA: TGCAGTGCTAGAATCGGGGGAGCGGACACTGAAGCTTTCTTT
D: .
V: TRBV20-1
size: .
J: TRBJ1-1

CDR3: CASGLVLGTSLYPPTQYF
DNA: TGTGCTAGTGGTTTGGTACTCGGGACTAGTCTATATCCACCTACCCAGTACTTC
D: TRBD2
V: TRBV12-5
size: many
J: TRBJ2-5

CDR3: CSASERRRRGGSYNEQYF
DNA: TGCAGTGCTAGTGAACGGCGGAGACGGGGGGGATCCTACAATGAGCAGTACTTC
D: TRBD2
V: TRBV20-1
size: .
J: TRBJ2-7

CDR3: CSAWSNDRENTEAFF
DNA: TGCAGTGCTTGGAGTAACGACAGGGAGAACACTGAAGCTTTCTTT
D: TRBD1
V: TRBV20-1
size: once
J: TRBJ1-1

CDR3: CASSRDAIYGYTF
DNA: TGTGCCAGCAGTCGCGATGCGATATATGGCTACACCTTC
D: .
V: TRBV6-5
size: .
J: TRBJ1-2

CDR3: CASRGAARGNEQFF
DNA: TGCGCCAGCAGGGGAGCGGCGAGGGGAAATGAGCAGTTCTTC
D: .
V: TRBV5-1
size: few
J: TRBJ2-1

CDR3: CASSPRLAGDYEQFF
DNA: TGTGCCAGCAGCCCCCGACTAGCGGGGGATTATGAGCAGTTCTTC
D: TRBD2
V: TRBV7-3
size: few
J: TRBJ2-1

CDR3: CAIRGTGVEAFF
DNA: TGTGCCATCCGCGGGACAGGGGTTGAAGCTTTCTTT
D: TRBD1
V: TRBV10-3
size: .
J: TRBJ1-1

CDR3: CASSQRDRTGRNTEAFF
DNA: TGTGCCAGCAGCCAACGCGACAGGACAGGCCGGAACACTGAAGCTTTCTTT
D: TRBD1
V: TRBV5-6
size: few
J: TRBJ1-1

CDR3: CASSQGNNNSPLHF
DNA: TGTGCCAGCAGCCAAGGTAATAATAATTCACCCCTCCACTTT
D: .
V: TRBV4-2
size: .
J: TRBJ1-6

CDR3: CASSLAGTANTEAFF
DNA: TGTGCCAGCAGCTTAGCGGGGACAGCGAACACTGAAGCTTTCTTT
D: TRBD1
V: TRBV7-2
size: few
J: TRBJ1-1

CDR3: CSATRDTNNEQFF
DNA: TGCAGTGCTACCCGGGACACCAACAATGAGCAGTTCTTC
D: .
V: TRBV20-1
size: many
J: TRBJ2-1

CDR3: CASSSGRVKVSQYF
DNA: TGTGCCAGCAGCTCGGGCAGGGTCAAGGTATCCCAGTACTTC
D: .
V: TRBV5-6
size: .
J: TRBJ2-7

CDR3: CASSQTGGVGTGELFF
DNA: TGCGCCAGCAGCCAAACAGGGGGCGTAGGCACCGGGGAGCTGTTTTTT
D: TRBD1
V: TRBV4-1
size: .
J: TRBJ2-2

CDR3: CPTDEQYF
DNA: TGCCCCACTGACGAGCAGTACTTC
D: .
V: TRBV29-1
size: .
J: TRBJ2-7

CDR3: CASSVAGTGGGNEQYF
DNA: TGTGCCAGCAGCGTAGCTGGGACAGGGGGTGGGAATGAGCAGTACTTC
D: TRBD1
V: TRBV9
size: .
J: TRBJ2-7

CDR3: CASTPTGRGYTF
DNA: TGTGCCAGCACTCCCACAGGGCGCGGCTACACCTTC
D: .
V: TRBV2
size: .
J: TRBJ1-2

CDR3: CASSTGSGRGPEGYTF
DNA: TGTGCCAGCAGTACTGGGAGTGGCAGGGGGCCGGAAGGCTACACCTTC
D: TRBD1
V: TRBV2
size: few
J: TRBJ1-2

CDR3: CASSRPGLKEAETHYF
DNA: TGTGCCAGCAGCCGACCGGGACTAAAGGAGGCAGAGACCCATTACTTC
D: TRBD2
V: TRBV6-2/TRBV6-3
size: .
J: TRBJ2-7

CDR3: CSAIGRGRTEAFF
DNA: TGCAGTGCGATTGGACGGGGCCGGACTGAAGCTTTCTTT
D: .
V: TRBV20-1
size: .
J: TRBJ1-1

CDR3: CASSPVRVLYEQYF
DNA: TGTGCCAGCAGCCCCGTAAGGGTTCTCTACGAGCAGTACTTC
D: .
V: TRBV7-9
size: few
J: TRBJ2-7

CDR3: CSPGGLDNNEQFF
DNA: TGCAGCCCAGGCGGGCTAGACAACAATGAGCAGTTCTTC
D: .
V: TRBV20-1
size: many
J: TRBJ2-1

CDR3: CASSYNLMNTEAFF
DNA: TGCGCCAGCAGCTACAATTTAATGAACACTGAAGCTTTCTTT
D: .
V: TRBV5-1
size: .
J: TRBJ1-1

CDR3: CAISQGHTLQGQPQHF
DNA: TGTGCCATCAGCCAAGGACACACCCTCCAGGGTCAGCCCCAGCATTTT
D: .
V: TRBV10-3
size: few
J: TRBJ1-5

CDR3: CASAPGTMNTEAFF
DNA: TGTGCCAGCGCCCCAGGGACAATGAACACTGAAGCTTTCTTT
D: .
V: TRBV7-9
size: few
J: TRBJ1-1

CDR3: CASSQGVREIYNEQFF
DNA: TGTGCCAGCAGCCAAGGGGTCAGGGAGATATACAATGAGCAGTTCTTC
D: .
V: TRBV3-1
size: many
J: TRBJ2-1

CDR3: CACSLGAGSTMMQFF
DNA: TGTGCCTGCAGCTTAGGGGCAGGGAGTACAATGATGCAGTTCTTC
D: .
V: TRBV7-2
size: .
J: TRBJ2-1

CDR3: CASSHGTGLYNSPLHF
DNA: TGTGCCAGCAGCCACGGGACAGGGTTGTATAATTCACCCCTCCACTTT
D: TRBD1
V: TRBV12-3/TRBV12-4
size: .
J: TRBJ1-6

CDR3: CASSQFNAGWNTEAFF
DNA: TGTGCCAGCAGCCAATTTAACGCAGGGTGGAACACTGAAGCTTTCTTT
D: .
V: TRBV16
size: .
J: TRBJ1-1

CDR3: CASSAGTWANTGELFF
DNA: TGTGCCAGCAGTGCGGGGACGTGGGCGAACACCGGGGAGCTGTTTTTT
D: .
V: TRBV2
size: .
J: TRBJ2-2

CDR3: CVSDSGGDNEQYF
DNA: TGTGTCAGCGATAGCGGGGGGGACAATGAGCAGTACTTC
D: TRBD2
V: TRBV11-1
size: .
J: TRBJ2-5

CDR3: CAIEGLANNEQFF
DNA: TGTGCCATCGAGGGACTAGCAAACAATGAGCAGTTCTTC
D: TRBD2
V: TRBV10-3
size: .
J: TRBJ2-1

CDR3: CSGRLRLGAFF
DNA: TGCAGCGGGCGGCTCCGGTTAGGGGCTTTCTTT
D: .
V: TRBV29-1
size: .
J: TRBJ1-1

CDR3: CASSLEAGPTLYGYTF
DNA: TGTGCCAGCAGCTTAGAGGCAGGGCCAACTCTCTATGGCTACACCTTC
D: .
V: TRBV7-2
size: .
J: TRBJ1-2